These T cell receptor beta chains were read from a single sample in a study of T cells in Graves' hyperthyroidism and ophthalmopathy. MiXCR, run by TCRdb on the multiplex PCR reads, gives a single entry per CDR3 protein. The repertoire includes 540,000 or so distinct CDR3 sequences, under 60% of them detected once, and 15% to 20% sits in the top ten. The sample comprised peripheral blood or thyroid tissue (not recorded which). The origin of the receptors is an adult woman with Graves' disease, either hyperthyroidism or ophthalmopathy (not recorded which). The CDR3 runs from the conserved cysteine through the conserved F or W.

J gene,V gene,CDR3 protein
TRBJ2-7,TRBV20-1,CSAIGQGSIEQYF
TRBJ1-6,TRBV10-3,CASTRATGYRSPLHF
TRBJ1-5,TRBV25-1,CASSASGVGLNQPQHF
TRBJ2-7,TRBV28,CASSFHGLGLYF
TRBJ2-3,TRBV12-3/TRBV12-4,CASSLLRTDTQYF
TRBJ1-4,TRBV5-1,CASSLARYNEKLFF
TRBJ2-7,TRBV5-5,CASSTGLAVTEQYF
TRBJ1-1,TRBV19,CASSFHSLMNTEAFF
TRBJ2-6,TRBV12-3/TRBV12-4,CASSQHGGGAGANVLTF
TRBJ2-1,TRBV7-3,CASSYGVGVRNEQFF
TRBJ1-2,TRBV7-2,CACSLAGDGYTF
TRBJ1-3,TRBV10-3,CAISEEGEGNTIYF
TRBJ1-1,TRBV10-3,CAIRVSREAFF
TRBJ1-6,TRBV2,CASSVPNNSPLHF
TRBJ1-6,TRBV7-9,CASSSDRGGSPLHF
TRBJ2-7,TRBV6-5,CASKRGLAEYEQYF
.,TRBV5-1,CASRTTIKGEQFF
TRBJ2-3,TRBV10-3,CAISGPGQIYTDTQYF
TRBJ2-1,TRBV11-2,CASSLELLNEQFF
TRBJ2-7,TRBV7-9,CASSFYICSATTAESYEQYF
TRBJ2-2,TRBV12-3/TRBV12-4,CATRGLAGTGELFF
TRBJ1-2,TRBV7-9,CASSLAVGYGYTF
TRBJ2-3,TRBV10-3,CAITQRRGRRTDTQYF
TRBJ1-2,TRBV4-2,CASSQDIGPYGYTF
TRBJ1-6,TRBV28,CASQDGSSYNSPLHF
TRBJ2-7,TRBV2,CASRKRWLAGGQYF
TRBJ2-7,TRBV7-9,CASSLGLADHEQYF
TRBJ1-5,TRBV7-9,CASSLETGTGDQPQHF
TRBJ2-6,TRBV4-1,CASSPWTGSGANVLTF
TRBJ2-7,TRBV10-2,CASSADRVYEQYF
TRBJ1-6,TRBV10-2,CASRINRGRNSPLHF
TRBJ1-1,TRBV2,CASSDSTRGRTEAFF
TRBJ2-7,TRBV7-3,CASSEQGGRQYF
TRBJ1-2,TRBV27,CASSWGTGLGYTF
TRBJ2-5,TRBV4-1,CASSQDRGLAGRETQYF
TRBJ1-5,TRBV20-1,CSARKQETQHF
TRBJ2-5,TRBV7-6,CASSLDPGEDQPQYF
TRBJ1-1,TRBV19,CASAPRQENTEAFF
TRBJ2-7,TRBV9,CASSVDGDYEQYF
TRBJ2-5,TRBV20-1,CSANDGRAGETQYF
TRBJ1-1,TRBV6-5,CASTRERDTEAFF
TRBJ1-5,TRBV7-2,CASTQNSGWNQPQHF
TRBJ2-7,TRBV7-9,CASSSWLGSGGLKEQYF
TRBJ2-5,TRBV10-3,CAISGVGMMETQYF
TRBJ1-4,TRBV7-2,CASQGQPNEKLFF